Given below is one TCR beta chain in context. The sample holds other DNA sequences that translate to the same CDR3. cDNA synthesis used the whole RNA isolate, giving expressed TCRB sequences. The table came from immunoSEQ multiplex PCR; TCRdb's copy has only in-frame clones and leaves some out. The profile shows more than 300,000 clones, about 14% of them singletons. The CDR3 has 15 amino acids. CDR1 and CDR2 (germline): SGDLS, YYNGEE. The V and J ends lost 0 bases and 3 bases, in that order; junction bases with no gene match: 4. This sample was included in a study of beta chain features in type 1 diabetes. Study details: Cells sorted and examined across all samples totaled approximately 100,000,000.

Sequenced sample: naive CD4+ T cells from blood. This receptor was taken from a woman younger than 35 in good health. The rearrangement links TRBV9 to TRBJ2-7; TRBD1 agrees at 9 bases. CDR3 region: CASSVGGQGSYEQYF. CDR3 coding DNA: TGTGCCAGCAGCGTAGGTGGACAGGGGAGCTACGAGCAGTACTTC.